This T cell receptor (beta chain) is drawn from a study of blood T cell repertoires in COVID-19. Study-level background: T cells, B-cell-depleted T cells, or PBMCs supplied cDNA or gDNA.

Original processing notes: Scientists estimated how many nucleated cells there were by amplifying reference gene primers. Using immunoSEQ multiplex PCR, the repertoire was profiled, and TCRdb retains in-frame clones only, with some absent. D and trimming come from the DNA, and the V and J calls and clone size come from that table. Here the sample spans over 100,000 clones, 84% being singletons. V lost 5 bases and J lost 2; bases outside the gene matches: 9. The CDR3 runs to 15 residues. Looked up from germline, CDR1 is SGHTA and CDR2 is FQGTGA. Input material: peripheral blood. The rearrangement joins TRBV7-3 to TRBJ2-7, with TRBD1 matching over 7 bases. The TCR sequence derives from a woman aged 80 or over with active or convalescent COVID-19. CDR3 protein: CASSEYPGQTYEQYF. CDR3 nucleotides: TGTGCCAGCAGCGAGTATCCGGGACAGACCTACGAGCAGTACTTC.